These T cell receptor beta chains were read from a single sample in a study of T cell responses to AZD1222 COVID-19 vaccine. Using immunoSEQ multiplex PCR, the repertoire was profiled, and TCRdb retains in-frame clones only, with some absent. The table has about 84,000 clones, 80% to 90% seen once. The starting material was peripheral blood, obtained 28 days after the second AZD1222 dose. The origin of the receptors is an adult who received the AZD1222 COVID-19 vaccine. CDR3s include the opening cysteine and the closing phenylalanine or tryptophan. A D gene is named only where the DNA matches it firmly. Clone size is shown for a subset of rows, as once, few, many or a class of expanded clone.

D gene	V gene	clone size	J gene	CDR3 DNA	CDR3 protein
.	TRBV7-2	.	TRBJ1-5	TGTGCCAGCAGCCCCCGAGGCGGTCAGCCCCAGCATTTT	CASSPRGGQPQHF
.	TRBV5-1	.	TRBJ2-1	TGCGCCAGCAGCTCTTCGGGGCTTTACAATGAGCAGTTCTTC	CASSSSGLYNEQFF
TRBD1	TRBV3-1/TRBV3-2	.	TRBJ1-6	TGTGCCAGCAGCCATTATCAGGGGGAACCCCTCCACTTT	CASSHYQGEPLHF
TRBD1	TRBV2	.	TRBJ2-2	TGTGCCAGCAGTGAAAGGGAGACAGGGAACGCGGACACCGGGGAGCTGTTTTTT	CASSERETGNADTGELFF
.	TRBV9	.	TRBJ1-1	TGTGCCAGCAGCGCCTCACCGGGGGTAATGAACACTGAAGCTTTCTTT	CASSASPGVMNTEAFF
.	TRBV20-1	.	TRBJ1-4	TGCAGTGCCCCCAACGCGGAAAAACTGTTTTTT	CSAPNAEKLFF
.	TRBV7-2	.	TRBJ1-2	TGTGCCAGCAGCCTCGACAGGACTAATGGCTACACCTTC	CASSLDRTNGYTF
TRBD1	TRBV27	.	TRBJ1-1	TGTGCCAGCAGTTTAAGGACAGGGTCCGGTGAAGCTTTCTTT	CASSLRTGSGEAFF
.	TRBV12-5	few	TRBJ1-1	TGTGCTAGTGGTTCCCGTGGGGCTGAAGCTTTCTTT	CASGSRGAEAFF
TRBD1	TRBV29-1	.	TRBJ1-5	TGCAGCGTTGCAGGGGGATACAATCAGCCCCAGCATTTT	CSVAGGYNQPQHF
.	TRBV7-2	.	TRBJ1-1	TGTGCCAGCTCCCTACACGAAGGGAGCACTGAAGCTTTCTTT	CASSLHEGSTEAFF
.	TRBV5-6	.	TRBJ1-1	TGTGCCAGCAGCTTGGGAGGGCCTGAAGCTTTCTTT	CASSLGGPEAFF
.	TRBV28	.	TRBJ1-3	TGTGCCAGCAATTCCCGAGCGAACACCATATATTTT	CASNSRANTIYF
TRBD2	TRBV2	.	TRBJ2-2	TGTGCCAGCAAAGGACTAGCGGCGAACACCGGGGAGCTGTTTTTT	CASKGLAANTGELFF
.	TRBV18	.	TRBJ2-7	TGTGCCAGCTCACCTCAACCAGGAGAAACCTACGAGCAGTACTTC	CASSPQPGETYEQYF
TRBD1	TRBV2	.	TRBJ1-4	TGTGCCAGCAAGACCGGACAGGGACGAATTGAAAAACTGTTTTTT	CASKTGQGRIEKLFF
.	TRBV6-2/TRBV6-3	once	TRBJ2-3	TGTGCCAGCGGCCGAGACCGGGGAGACCTTAGCACAGATACGCAGTATTTT	CASGRDRGDLSTDTQYF
TRBD1	TRBV5-1	.	TRBJ1-4	TGCGCCAGCAGCTCGGACAGGGTTAATGAAAAACTGTTTTTT	CASSSDRVNEKLFF
.	TRBV5-5	.	TRBJ2-2	TGTGCCAGCAGCTTCTTGGAGCGGGGGGAGCTGTTTTTT	CASSFLERGELFF
.	TRBV12-5	.	TRBJ2-1	TGTGCTAGTGGTTTGGTGCCGAAGTTAAGCTCCTACAATGAGCAGTTCTTC	CASGLVPKLSSYNEQFF
.	TRBV6-5	.	TRBJ1-1	TGTGCCAGCAGACTACAGGTGAACACTGAAGCTTTCTTT	CASRLQVNTEAFF
.	TRBV6-5	.	TRBJ2-1	TGTGCCAGCAGCGCCGGTTCTTATGAGCAGTTCTTC	CASSAGSYEQFF
.	TRBV7-3	.	TRBJ2-3	TGTGCCAGCAGCTTACCCGGCAGAAGCGGAGCGGGCACAGATACGCAGTATTTT	CASSLPGRSGAGTDTQYF
.	TRBV12-3/TRBV12-4	.	TRBJ2-2	TGTGCCACGAAGCCGGGGTCCGGGGAGCTGTTTTTT	CATKPGSGELFF
.	TRBV28	few	TRBJ2-7	TGTGCCAGCAGTTTACCAGGCGGAAACGAGCAGTACTTC	CASSLPGGNEQYF
.	TRBV29-1	.	TRBJ2-3	TGCAGCGTTCGGGCAGATTTAGATACGCAGTATTTT	CSVRADLDTQYF
TRBD1	TRBV3-1/TRBV3-2	.	TRBJ1-2	TGTGCCAGCAGCCAACGGACAGGTGGTTTCGGCTACACCTTC	CASSQRTGGFGYTF
.	TRBV7-9	.	TRBJ1-4	TGTGCCAGCAGCTCAAGTCAAAATGAAAAACTGTTTTTT	CASSSSQNEKLFF
TRBD1	TRBV20-1	.	TRBJ1-5	TGCAGTGCTAGTGTCCAGGACAGGGGGGTTCTTCAGCCCCAGCATTTT	CSASVQDRGVLQPQHF
TRBD1	TRBV19	.	TRBJ2-5	TGTGCCAGTAGTACACCCGGGACAGGGCCCTTAAAGACCCAGTACTTC	CASSTPGTGPLKTQYF
TRBD1	TRBV28	.	TRBJ1-1	TGTGCCAGCAGTCCGCCGGGACAGGGGGTCACTGAAGCTTTCTTT	CASSPPGQGVTEAFF
TRBD1	TRBV27	.	TRBJ2-2	TGTGCCAGCAGTCCAACAGGGGAAAGGGGTGACACCGGGGAGCTGTTTTTT	CASSPTGERGDTGELFF
.	TRBV9	.	TRBJ1-5	TGTGCCAGCAGCGTAGATGGTGAACAGCCCCAGCATTTT	CASSVDGEQPQHF
.	TRBV10-1	.	TRBJ2-2	TGCGCCAGCAGTGAGTCGGATGGGTCCGGGGAGCTGTTTTTT	CASSESDGSGELFF
TRBD1	TRBV5-1	once	TRBJ2-3	TGCGCCAGCAGCTTGGAGGGACAGTCCACAGATACGCAGTATTTT	CASSLEGQSTDTQYF
.	TRBV6-5	.	TRBJ1-4	TGTGCCAGCAGATTCGGACGGGGGGGTAATGAAAAACTGTTTTTT	CASRFGRGGNEKLFF
TRBD1	TRBV6-5	.	TRBJ1-2	TGTGCCAGCAGTTACACAGACAGGGGGCAAGGCTACACCTTC	CASSYTDRGQGYTF